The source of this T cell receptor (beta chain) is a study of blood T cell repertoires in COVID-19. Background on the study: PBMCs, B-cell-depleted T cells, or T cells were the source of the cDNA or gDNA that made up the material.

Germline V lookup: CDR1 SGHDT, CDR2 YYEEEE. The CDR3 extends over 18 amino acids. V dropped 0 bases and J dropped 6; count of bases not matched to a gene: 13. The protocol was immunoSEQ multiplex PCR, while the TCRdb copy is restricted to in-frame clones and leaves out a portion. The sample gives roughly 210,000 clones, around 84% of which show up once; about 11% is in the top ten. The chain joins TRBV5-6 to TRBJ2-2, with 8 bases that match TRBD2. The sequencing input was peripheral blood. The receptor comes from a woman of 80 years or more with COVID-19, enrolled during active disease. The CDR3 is CASSLVGNSGEASGELFF. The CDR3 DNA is TGTGCCAGCAGCTTGGTAGGGAATAGCGGGGAGGCGTCCGGGGAGCTGTTTTTT.